Following are 14 T cell receptor beta chains from one sample sequenced in a study of blood T cell repertoires in COVID-19. Data came from immunoSEQ multiplex PCR; TCRdb stores just in-frame clones and leaves some out. The top ten clones hold more than 3% of a sample with about 130,000 clones, 81% of them seen once. The sample taken for sequencing was peripheral blood. Receptor source: a woman in her 50s with acute or convalescent COVID-19.

The chain has TRBV6-1 and TRBJ1-1; D unresolved. Germline V CDR1 and CDR2: MNHNS, SASEGT. The CDR3 runs to 17 residues. V dropped 2 bases and J dropped 0 bases, with 16 bases sitting between them. For the CDR3, the DNA is TGTGCCAGCAGTGAATCGAGGGCAGTAAGGATGAACACTGAAGCTTTCTTT. This sequence encodes CASSESRAVRMNTEAFF.

The rearrangement uses TRBV5-4 and TRBJ1-3; 7 bases align to TRBD1. J was trimmed by 7 bases and V by 4 bases; bases with no gene match: 11. The CDR3 consists of 15 residues. The germline V gene encodes CDR1 SGHNT and CDR2 YYREEE (reference sequence). The CDR3 DNA reads as TGTGCCAGCAGCGCCGGACAGGAAAAGTGGAACACCATATATTTT. It specifies CASSAGQEKWNTIYF. Combining the CDR3 with reference TRBV5-4 and TRBJ1-3 gives the whole variable domain ETGVTQSPTHLIKTRGQQVTLRCSSQSGHNTVSWYQQALGQGPQFIFQYYREEENGRGNFPPRFSGLQFPNYSSELNVNALELDDSALYLCASSAGQEKWNTIYFGEGSWLTVV.

The chain couples TRBV9 to TRBJ2-3; D ambiguous. From germline, CDR1 is SGDLS and CDR2 YYNGEE. This CDR3 spans 15 amino acids. V lost 7 bases and J lost 1, with 16 bases in between. The CDR3 spells CASGLMGLRTDTQYF. In DNA, the CDR3 is TGTGCCAGCGGCCTGATGGGCTTACGCACAGATACGCAGTATTTT.

The rearrangement links TRBV7-2 to TRBJ1-4; no firm D call. Trimming removed 5 bases at V and 8 bases at J, with 6 bases between. The CDR3 is 11 residues long. CDR1 is SGHTA, CDR2 FQGNSA, per germline. The CDR3, as DNA: TGTGCCAGCAGCACCAGGGAAAAACTGTTTTTT. It yields the protein CASSTREKLFF.

The genes are TRBV28 and TRBJ1-2; TRBD1 matches at 7 bases. Per germline, CDR1 MDHEN and CDR2 SYDVKM. Losses at the gene ends were 4 bases for V and 3 bases for J; bases not matched to a gene: 5. CDR3 size: 14 residues. CDR3 in amino acids: CASSYSDRDYGYTF. In DNA, the CDR3 is TGTGCCAGCAGTTATTCAGACAGGGACTATGGCTACACCTTC.

In this sample, this clone turned up a few times. The chain has TRBV7-9 and TRBJ1-4; 7 bases align to TRBD1. The germline gives CDR1 SEHNR, CDR2 FQNEAQ (reference sequence). The length of the CDR3 is 17 residues. V was pared by 5 bases and J by 6 bases, with 15 bases of the junction left unmatched. The CDR3 nucleotides are TGTGCCAGCAGCCCCGGTTCAGTGTGGCAGGGGGATGAAAAACTGTTTTTT. Its protein product is CASSPGSVWQGDEKLFF.

Written as DNA, the CDR3 is TGTGCCTGGGCACCGATACAGTCGAACACTGAAGCTTTCTTT. It encodes CAWAPIQSNTEAFF. The chain has TRBV30 and TRBJ1-1; the D is unclear. Between the trimmed V and J ends, which lost 5 bases and 1 base, there was a span of 14 bases. Germline CDR1 reads GTSNPN; CDR2 reads SVGIG (reference sequence). The CDR3 is 14 residues long. The full variable domain, in which reference TRBV30 and TRBJ1-1 provide the parts outside the CDR3, is SQTIHQWPATLVQPVGSPLSLECTVEGTSNPNLYWYRQAAGRGLQLLFYSVGIGQISSEVPQNLSASRPQDRQFILSSKKLLLSDSGFYLCAWAPIQSNTEAFFGQGTRLTVV.

This sequence joins TRBV9 and TRBJ1-6, with a tentative D call TRBD1 (5 bases). V lost 0 bases and J lost 6, with 13 bases in between. CDR1 is SGDLS, CDR2 YYNGEE, per germline. This CDR3 comprises 16 residues. In DNA, the CDR3 is TGTGCCAGCAGCGTAGCGTCCAACAGGATTAATTCACCCCTCCACTTT. This encodes CASSVASNRINSPLHF.

This clone was observed once. The chain links TRBV19 to TRBJ1-1, with D unclear. Germline V gene data show CDR1 as LNHDA and CDR2 as SQIVND (reference sequence). This CDR3 has 12 residues. Trimming pared 3 bases from V and 1 base from J, leaving 3 bases between. The CDR3 is CASSIQNTEAFF. CDR3 DNA: TGTGCCAGTAGTATCCAGAACACTGAAGCTTTCTTT.

The CDR3 DNA follows: TGTGCCAGCAGCGAGAGAAACTCTGGAAACACCATATATTTT. It encodes CASSERNSGNTIYF. The chain has TRBV11-2 and TRBJ1-3; D unclear. The germline V and J ends were trimmed by 5 bases and 0 bases, with 8 bases remaining between them. The CDR3 covers 14 residues. The germline gives CDR1 SGHAT, CDR2 FQNNGV.

This clone was observed many times. The rearrangement links TRBV2 to TRBJ2-1; maybe TRBD1 (6 bases). CDR3 size: 14 residues. The germline V and J ends were trimmed by 6 bases and 6 bases, with 15 bases remaining between them. The germline gives CDR1 SNHLY, CDR2 FYNNEI. In DNA form, the CDR3 reads TGTGCCAGCAGCCAGGGGCCGTCAGTCAATGAGCAGTTCTTC. It specifies CASSQGPSVNEQFF.

This clone was counted only a few times. The chain recombines TRBV10-2 with TRBJ1-5, with D tentatively TRBD1 (6 bases). V lost 3 bases, J lost 6 bases, and 15 bases lay in between. The CDR3 has 15 residues. Germline V gene data show CDR1 as WSHSY and CDR2 as SAAADI. The CDR3 here is CASSDTDRLGQPQHF. The CDR3 coding sequence is TGCGCCAGCAGTGACACCGACAGGTTAGGTCAGCCCCAGCATTTT.

This chain's CDR3 is CASSRELSGDSPLHF. The CDR3 region has the DNA TGTGCCAGCAGCCGCGAATTGTCGGGGGATTCACCCCTCCACTTT. This chain links TRBV3-1 (or the pseudogene TRBV3-2) with TRBJ1-6; a weak D match, TRBD1 (5 bases). Germline V gene lookup returns CDR1 LGHDT and CDR2 YNNKEL (reference sequence). Trimming took 4 bases from V and 8 from J, leaving 15 bases between them. The CDR3 sequence is 15 residues long.

The chain employs TRBV14 and TRBJ1-1; D is ambiguous. The CDR3 extends over 16 amino acids. V lost 3 bases and J lost 4, with 18 bases in between. From germline, CDR1 is SGHDN and CDR2 FVKESK. The CDR3 region has the DNA TGTGCCAGCAGCCATCTCGCGGGCCTCGGGATCACTGAAGCTTTCTTT. It yields the protein CASSHLAGLGITEAFF.